Following are 27 T cell receptor beta chains from one sample sequenced in a study of CXCR3-negative and CXCR3-positive naive CD8 T cells. Through 5' RACE with UMI labels, the TRB cDNA libraries were prepared. TCRdb reprocessed the 5' RACE reads and stores each CDR3 protein as one record, lacking DNA. The ten most abundant clones cover around 0.5% of a sample with around 140,000 distinct CDR3 sequences. The sample taken for sequencing was naive CXCR3- CD8+ T cells from blood. Subset in this sample: CD45RO-CCR7+CD27+CD95- naive CD8+ T cells lacking CXCR3 (TNR3-). These receptor sequences come from a human donor in good health. Some clones in this sample may be carry-over from other donors' samples.

The V and J genes are TRBV7-9 and TRBJ2-2; no DNA is available, so the TRBD2 call from TCRdb remains unchecked. Germline V lookup: CDR1 SEHNR, CDR2 FQNEAQ (reference sequence). The CDR3 runs 20 residues. The CDR3 protein is CASSRQVGLAGGPNTGELFF.

J is TRBJ2-5 and V is TRBV29-1; checking the TCRdb D call of TRBD1 is not possible without DNA. Germline CDR1 SQVTM, CDR2 ANQGSEA. The length of the CDR3 is 13 residues. This CDR3 is CSAVGQNQETQYF.

The rearrangement links TRBV28 to TRBJ2-5; TCRdb's assignment of TRBD1 cannot be checked, as there is no DNA. CDR1 is MDHEN and CDR2 is SYDVKM in the germline V gene. The CDR3 is made up of 14 amino acids. CDR3 amino acids: CASSFLQDQETQYF.

The genes are TRBV7-9 and TRBJ2-5; TCRdb calls TRBD1, which cannot be checked without DNA. Germline V CDR1 and CDR2: SEHNR, FQNEAQ (reference sequence). CDR3 length equals 17 residues. CDR3 residues: CASSPPTGPGNQETQYF.

The chain is built from TRBV7-8 and TRBJ2-5; there is no DNA to check the TCRdb D call of TRBD2. The CDR3 runs 17 residues. Germline V gene data show CDR1 as SGHVS and CDR2 as FQNEAQ. CDR3 protein: CASSLYPGTSGGETQYF.

The chain's CDR3 is CASRRAGVTDTQYF. The V and J genes are TRBV12-3 or TRBV12-4 and TRBJ2-3; with no DNA, the TCRdb D assignment of TRBD2 cannot be verified. The CDR3 runs to 14 residues.

The gene calls are TRBV7-9 and TRBJ2-7; TCRdb designates TRBD1, a call that cannot be tested without DNA. The CDR3 totals 14 residues. Germline V gene data show CDR1 as SEHNR and CDR2 as FQNEAQ (reference sequence). The CDR3 here is CASRSGTVSYEQYF. The full variable domain, rest sourced from reference TRBV7-9 and TRBJ2-7, is DTGVSQNPRHKITKRGQNVTFRCDPISEHNRLYWYRQTLGQGPEFLTYFQNEAQLEKSRLLSDRFSAERPKGSFSTLEIQRTEQGDSAMYLCASRSGTVSYEQYFGPGTRLTVT.

The V call is TRBV4-1, the J call TRBJ2-5; the D gene TCRdb calls, TRBD2, cannot be checked with no DNA. The length of the CDR3 is 17 residues. Germline lookup yields CDR1 MGHRA and CDR2 YSYEKL. The CDR3 spells CASSQVGAGLGQETQYF.

The chain joins TRBV15 to TRBJ2-7; TCRdb designates TRBD1, a call that cannot be tested without DNA. The germline V gene has CDR1 LNHNV and CDR2 YYDKDF (reference sequence). The CDR3 sequence is 16 residues long. The CDR3: CATSRAGFGTAYEQYF.

The rearrangement links TRBV28 to TRBJ2-1; the TRBD2 assignment by TCRdb is unverifiable without DNA. The CDR3 is 14 amino acids. Germline V gene lookup returns CDR1 MDHEN and CDR2 SYDVKM. The CDR3 reads CASSLTNPKDEQFF.

V gene TRBV4-1 combines with J gene TRBJ2-1. The CDR3 loop spans 14 amino acids. The germline CDR1 and CDR2 sequences are MGHRA and YSYEKL. The CDR3 loop is CASSQGGDPNEQFF.

The chain uses TRBV9 and TRBJ2-2. Germline values: CDR1 SGDLS, CDR2 YYNGEE. The CDR3 covers 12 residues. The CDR3 reads CASSVEPGELFF.

The genes are TRBV4-3 and TRBJ1-5. The CDR3 runs 15 residues. Germline loops: CDR1 LGHNA, CDR2 YSLEER. CDR3 sequence reads: CASSRHHPSNQPQHF.

The chain is built from TRBV19 and TRBJ2-2; absent DNA, TCRdb's TRBD1 call cannot be checked. The CDR3 consists of 16 residues. Germline CDR1 reads LNHDA; CDR2 reads SQIVND (reference sequence). The CDR3 protein is CASSPHPGWTTGELFF. The entire variable domain, with the rest obtained from reference TRBV19 and TRBJ2-2, is as follows: DGGITQSPKYLFRKEGQNVTLSCEQNLNHDAMYWYRQDPGQGLRLIYYSQIVNDFQKGDIAEGYSVSREKKESFPLTVTSAQKNPTAFYLCASSPHPGWTTGELFFGEGSRLTVL.

This chain joins TRBV29-1 and TRBJ2-5; TCRdb selects TRBD2, and the lack of DNA leaves this call unchecked. CDR1 SQVTM and CDR2 ANQGSEA come from the germline V gene. CDR3 length: 15 amino acids. CDR3 amino acids: CSVNGLAGGEETQYF.

The rearrangement links TRBV4-1 to TRBJ1-1; there is no DNA to check the TCRdb D call of TRBD1. The CDR3 sequence is 14 residues long. From germline, CDR1 is MGHRA and CDR2 YSYEKL. This chain's CDR3 is CASSQREDGTEAFF.

The CDR3 sequence is CATSLNSGARDNEQFF. The chain couples TRBV24-1 to TRBJ2-1; TCRdb calls TRBD1, which cannot be checked without DNA. Germline CDR1 reads KGHDR; CDR2 reads SFDVKD. The CDR3 sequence is 16 residues long.

The V and J genes are TRBV2 and TRBJ1-5. The CDR3 is made up of 17 amino acids. Germline values: CDR1 SNHLY, CDR2 FYNNEI. The CDR3: CASSEARADYSNQPQHF.

The rearrangement links TRBV7-6 to TRBJ2-3; TCRdb indicates TRBD2, and absent DNA this call remains unverified. The germline V gene encodes CDR1 SGHVS and CDR2 FNYEAQ. CDR3 length equals 16 residues. Here the CDR3 reads CASSRGTSGGTDTQYF.

The chain uses TRBV29-1 and TRBJ2-1; TCRdb names TRBD2, which stays unverified in the absence of DNA. CDR1 SQVTM and CDR2 ANQGSEA come from the germline V gene. The CDR3 contains 15 residues. Here the CDR3 reads CSDLTTSSTYNEQFF.

The chain joins TRBV29-1 to TRBJ2-7; TCRdb calls TRBD1, which cannot be checked without DNA. The CDR3 has 15 amino acids. Germline V CDR1 and CDR2: SQVTM, ANQGSEA. The CDR3 region is CSVEVGTGGSYEQYF.

The V call is TRBV4-1, the J call TRBJ1-1; as DNA is missing, the TRBD1 call by TCRdb cannot be tested. CDR1 MGHRA and CDR2 YSYEKL come from the germline V gene. The CDR3 covers 14 residues. CDR3 loop: CASSPRQGDTEAFF.

The rearrangement links TRBV7-3 to TRBJ2-1; there is no DNA to check the TCRdb D call of TRBD2. Germline-derived CDR1 and CDR2 are SGHTA and FQGTGA. The CDR3 consists of 17 residues. The CDR3 protein is CASSSNSLDSNSGEQFF.

This chain uses TRBV14 with TRBJ2-1. Germline lookup yields CDR1 SGHDN and CDR2 FVKESK. The CDR3 extends over 13 amino acids. The CDR3 region is CASSHGVYNEQFF.

J is TRBJ2-5 and V is TRBV28. Germline V lookup: CDR1 MDHEN, CDR2 SYDVKM. This CDR3 contains 14 residues. The CDR3: CASSLSTGWETQYF.

This chain links TRBV9 with TRBJ2-3. This CDR3 comprises 14 residues. Germline CDR1 SGDLS, CDR2 YYNGEE. CDR3 region: CASSVTPSTDTQYF.

V is TRBV7-9 and J is TRBJ2-1; no DNA is available, so the TRBD2 call from TCRdb remains unchecked. CDR3 size: 14 residues. In germline, CDR1 is SEHNR, CDR2 FQNEAQ (reference sequence). The CDR3 loop reads CASSGGGLGNEQFF.